This T cell receptor beta chain was identified during a study of T-cell memory formation after mild COVID-19 (dated by TCRdb to the early 2020s). For the wider study: TCR sequence clusters from the two donors were found to be largely donor specific. In a couple of donors, T-cell clones that expanded and contracted after mild COVID-19 were followed by sequencing TCRalpha and TCRbeta repertoires longitudinally. The cohort was made up of two young adult volunteers, one female and one male, who were previously healthy.

This sample was sequenced with an Illumina NovaSeq 6000. TCRalpha and TCRbeta cDNA libraries were constructed by 5'RACE with constant-segment primers, with sample barcodes and unique molecular identifiers being introduced. Trizol reagent was used to extract RNA from every sample. Libraries were amplified in two PCR steps, with a second sample barcode and Illumina TruSeq adapters added in the second step. The libraries were sequenced on an Illumina NovaSeq using 2 x 150 bp paired-end reads. The study's processing was this. Reads were demultiplexed and collapsed into UMI-guided consensus sequences with migec v1.2.7. Using mixcr v2.1.11, UMI consensuses were aligned to TRA and TRB V and J templates and then assembled into clonotypes. Expanded or contracted clonotypes were those called significant by both edgeR and NoisET, with noise models trained on biological replicates. For edgeR calls, the cutoffs were a false discovery rate-adjusted p below 0.01 and a log2 fold-change threshold of 1. As an exploratory analysis of dynamics, max-normalized trajectories of the 1000 most abundant clonotypes were examined with PCA combined with hierarchical clustering. The CD4 or CD8 phenotype of responding clones was assigned using the separately sequenced CD4+ and CD8+ repertoires. Using fastp trimming at Q25 and MiXCR clonotype assembly, TCRdb reanalyzed the public sequencing data and kept in-frame beta chains. CDR3 protein sequences are deduplicated, and each keeps its most common genes and DNA. The V and J calls, along with clone size, are taken from TCRdb and not from the paper's own processing. This sample has fewer than 400,000 distinct CDR3 sequences in its table, and approximately 13% of those were observed once. The ten top clones hold over 20% of the sample.

Ficoll-Paque density gradient centrifugation was used to isolate PBMCs. In the case of this clonotype: Its antigen is still unknown. No base quality information exists; no much larger clone differs at one position.

The paper's findings and limits, for the study overall: The study included only a couple of mild cases, and larger cohorts that include severe cases with pre-infection samples were judged to be necessary. Some responding clones were found in pre-infection memory, which suggests that pre-existing cross-reactive memory T cells took part in the SARS-CoV-2 response. Whether the second-wave clones peaking on day 37 were SARS-CoV-2 specific was not confirmed. From day 15 to 85, contracting clones showed balanced CD4/CD8 phenotypes, whereas a second wave of clones that expanded from day 15 to 37 leaned towards CD4+. Contracting CD4+ clones appeared mostly in the CM and EM memory subsets, whereas CD8+ clones were enriched in EMRA.

Ends trimmed: V by 0 bases, J by 1 base; bases unmatched to a gene: 4. For CDR1 and CDR2, the germline V gene lists SGHRS and YFSETQ. From cysteine to phenylalanine, the CDR3 is 17 amino acids long. CDR3 DNA only is kept here, 51 bases in frame from base 1. The V and J segments used are TRBV5-1 and TRBJ2-1, and TRBD2 aligns with 10 junction nucleotides. The sequence derives from a man between 18 and 35 years old who had mild COVID-19 (a few samples of this study predate the infection). The sample titles of this study are shuffled in the database, so cell type and time point are left out; the donor was told from shared clones. The sequenced sample consisted of PBMCs or a T cell subset sorted from them (not recorded which). The CDR3 region: CASSLALAGISYNEQFF. The DNA reads as follows: TGCGCCAGCAGCTTGGCACTAGCGGGGATTTCCTACAATGAGCAGTTCTTC.